The text below deals with one TCR beta chain. This record comes from a study of blood T cell repertoires in COVID-19. Across the whole study: PBMCs, B-cell-depleted T cells, or T cells provided the cDNA or gDNA that made up the material.

Sequencing used immunoSEQ multiplex PCR; TCRdb keeps in-frame clones, though not all of them. Seen here are approximately 210,000 clones, around 80% observed once, and the top ten hold roughly 2.8%. The CDR3 covers 13 residues. Germline-derived CDR1 and CDR2 are SGDLS and YYNGEE. Deletions cut 2 bases from V and 1 base from J, with 6 bases between. This rearrangement joins TRBV9 to TRBJ1-1; D uncertain. This clonotype was obtained from a man aged 45-65 years with active or convalescent COVID-19. The specimen sequenced was peripheral blood. The CDR3 loop reads CASSVGTNTEAFF. CDR3 sequence (DNA): TGTGCCAGCAGCGTTGGCACGAACACTGAAGCTTTCTTT.